The rows below give T cell receptor beta chains drawn from one sample of a study of T cell responses to AZD1222 COVID-19 vaccine. Sequencing was performed with immunoSEQ multiplex PCR; in TCRdb, only in-frame clones are kept and a portion is missing. This sample has roughly 86,000 clones, with around 84% found just once. The source material was peripheral blood, sampled 28 days after the second AZD1222 dose. All receptors derive from an adult who received the AZD1222 COVID-19 vaccine. The CDR3 runs from the conserved cysteine through the conserved F or W. A D gene is named only where the DNA matches it firmly. A row's size may be missing; if present it is once, few, many or a size class.

CDR3nt | CDR3aa | j_gene | v_gene | abundance | d_gene
TGTGCCAGCAGCCGTGGGGGCAGCTCCTACGAGCAGTACTTC | CASSRGGSSYEQYF | TRBJ2-7 | TRBV14 | NA | NA
TGTGCCAGCAGCGCCAGCGGTCTTAACACCGGGGAGCTGTTTTTT | CASSASGLNTGELFF | TRBJ2-2 | TRBV9 | NA | NA
TGCGCCAGCAGCCAAGCAGGGGCCCGTGAAGCTTTCTTT | CASSQAGAREAFF | TRBJ1-1 | TRBV4-3 | NA | NA
TGTGCCAGCAGCTTGTGGGACAGCGTCTCTGGAAACACCATATATTTT | CASSLWDSVSGNTIYF | TRBJ1-3 | TRBV5-4 | NA | TRBD1
TGCGCCAGCAACCCGGACCCGAACACCGGGGAGCTGTTTTTT | CASNPDPNTGELFF | TRBJ2-2 | TRBV5-1 | NA | NA
TGTGCCAGCAGCGTCCTAGCGGGGGCCACCCCGGATACGCAGTATTTT | CASSVLAGATPDTQYF | TRBJ2-3 | TRBV9 | once | TRBD2
TGTGCCTGGAGTTCTGTACAGGGGGCGGGTGAGCAGTACTTC | CAWSSVQGAGEQYF | TRBJ2-7 | TRBV30 | few | TRBD1
TGTGCCAGCAGTTTAAACCAAGGACTGATTAACTATGGCTACACCTTC | CASSLNQGLINYGYTF | TRBJ1-2 | TRBV28 | NA | NA
TGTGCCAGCAGCGTAGGGGGTTTTGGCACAGATACGCAGTATTTT | CASSVGGFGTDTQYF | TRBJ2-3 | TRBV9 | NA | NA
TGTGCCAGCAGAAGTCCTTTTGACTACGAGCAGTACTTC | CASRSPFDYEQYF | TRBJ2-7 | TRBV6-5 | few | NA
TGTGCCAGCAGCCCACCCGGGACTAGCGGGTACAATGAGCAGTTCTTC | CASSPPGTSGYNEQFF | TRBJ2-1 | TRBV9 | NA | TRBD2
TGTGCCAGCAGCCCAGCCCCGGGGACAGCGGGGGGGTATGAGCAGTTCTTC | CASSPAPGTAGGYEQFF | TRBJ2-1 | TRBV13 | NA | TRBD2
TGTGCCAGCAGCGTAGCTAGCGGGGGACGCACAGATACGCAGTATTTT | CASSVASGGRTDTQYF | TRBJ2-3 | TRBV9 | NA | TRBD2
TGTGCCAGCAATCGACAGGGGTACACTGAAGCTTTCTTT | CASNRQGYTEAFF | TRBJ1-1 | TRBV27 | NA | TRBD1
TGCAGTGCTCTCGACCAAGAGACCCAGTACTTC | CSALDQETQYF | TRBJ2-5 | TRBV20-1 | NA | NA
TGTGCCAGCAGCTCCCAAGCGGGAGTCAGCTACGAGCAGTACTTC | CASSSQAGVSYEQYF | TRBJ2-7 | TRBV5-4 | few | TRBD2
TGTGCCAGTAGTATGATGACAGGGGGTGGGATTTCCAATGAGCAGTTCTTC | CASSMMTGGGISNEQFF | TRBJ2-1 | TRBV19 | NA | TRBD1
TGTGCCAGCAGTGAAGCGCTGGGAGCTTTCTTT | CASSEALGAFF | TRBJ1-1 | TRBV6-1 | NA | NA
TGTGCCTGGAGTGGGGTCGGAATCTCTGGAAACACCATATATTTT | CAWSGVGISGNTIYF | TRBJ1-3 | TRBV30 | once | NA
TGTGCCAGCAGCCAGGGGTATCAGCCCCAGCATTTT | CASSQGYQPQHF | TRBJ1-5 | TRBV3-1/TRBV3-2 | NA | NA
TGTGCCAGCAGCCAAGACTTTTCCGCGTCTGGGAACACAGATACGCAGTATTTT | CASSQDFSASGNTDTQYF | TRBJ2-3 | TRBV4-2 | NA | NA
TGTGCCAGCTCACCACCGTCCGGGACAGGGATTAGTAGAGACACCATATATTTT | CASSPPSGTGISRDTIYF | TRBJ1-3 | TRBV18 | NA | TRBD1
TGTGCCAGCAGCTTATTCGTTGGACTAGCGGTTACCGGGGAGCTGTTTTTT | CASSLFVGLAVTGELFF | TRBJ2-2 | TRBV7-9 | NA | TRBD2
TGTGCCAGCAGTTACTCACTCCCCACCAATCAGCCCCAGCATTTT | CASSYSLPTNQPQHF | TRBJ1-5 | TRBV6-2/TRBV6-3 | NA | NA
TGTGCCAGTAGTTCCCCGGGCTACGAGCAGTACTTC | CASSSPGYEQYF | TRBJ2-7 | TRBV19 | once | NA
TGTGCCAGCAGCTTGAGTCTGGGGAGTGAAGCTTTCTTT | CASSLSLGSEAFF | TRBJ1-1 | TRBV11-2 | NA | NA
TGTGCCAGCAGCCTGGGGGGCCTAGGGGAAAAACTGTTTTTT | CASSLGGLGEKLFF | TRBJ1-4 | TRBV13 | NA | NA
TGTGCCTGGAGTGATACCGTCTCGGGGGCGAGGGGCTACACCTTC | CAWSDTVSGARGYTF | TRBJ1-2 | TRBV30 | NA | NA
TGTGCCAGCGCCGTTGGACATTACAGTCAGCCCCAGCATTTT | CASAVGHYSQPQHF | TRBJ1-5 | TRBV27 | NA | NA
TGTGCCAGCCGAACCGGACAGGGGGCAGGTCAGCCCCAGCATTTT | CASRTGQGAGQPQHF | TRBJ1-5 | TRBV6-5 | NA | TRBD1
TGTGCCACCAGTGATAGCAGGGAGGACGAGCAGTACTTC | CATSDSREDEQYF | TRBJ2-7 | TRBV24-1 | few | NA
TGCGCCAGCAGACATGCACAGGGGTTAGGGAACACTGAAGCTTTCTTT | CASRHAQGLGNTEAFF | TRBJ1-1 | TRBV10-2 | NA | TRBD1
TGTGCCAGCAGCCCCTTACTAGAATCCAGGTGGGAGACCCAGTACTTC | CASSPLLESRWETQYF | TRBJ2-5 | TRBV3-1/TRBV3-2 | NA | NA
TGTGCCAGCAGCTTGCGGGGGGGTACCTACAATGAGCAGTTCTTC | CASSLRGGTYNEQFF | TRBJ2-1 | TRBV5-8 | NA | TRBD2
TGTGCCAGCAGGTCGACCGGGACAGGGGGGACCGGGGAGCTGTTTTTT | CASRSTGTGGTGELFF | TRBJ2-2 | TRBV3-1/TRBV3-2 | NA | TRBD1
TGTGCCAGCAGCCACCGGGGGGCCGCGGGCACCGGGGAGCTGTTTTTT | CASSHRGAAGTGELFF | TRBJ2-2 | TRBV11-2 | NA | NA
TGTGCCTGGAGTGTACCAGGAAGAATTTCACCCCTCCACTTT | CAWSVPGRISPLHF | TRBJ1-6 | TRBV30 | NA | NA
TGTGCCAGCAGTTACAGTAGGGCCCGCATCTCTGGGGCCAACGTCCTGACTTTC | CASSYSRARISGANVLTF | TRBJ2-6 | TRBV6-2/TRBV6-3 | NA | NA
TGTGCCAGCAGTTTTCAAGGGGGCGAGGAGACCCAGTACTTC | CASSFQGGEETQYF | TRBJ2-5 | TRBV28 | NA | TRBD1
TGCGCCAGCACCGAAGGGCTAGCGGTTACCTACGAGCAGTACTTC | CASTEGLAVTYEQYF | TRBJ2-7 | TRBV10-2 | NA | TRBD2
TGTGCCAGCAGCCAAACCCCAGGGGGCGCTGGCTACACCTTC | CASSQTPGGAGYTF | TRBJ1-2 | TRBV3-1/TRBV3-2 | NA | TRBD1
TGTGCCAGCAGCGCTGGACAGGGAAGCTATGGCTACACCTTC | CASSAGQGSYGYTF | TRBJ1-2 | TRBV3-1/TRBV3-2 | NA | TRBD1
TGTGCCAGTAGCCCCCGGTCAGGGAACACTGAAGCTTTCTTT | CASSPRSGNTEAFF | TRBJ1-1 | TRBV19 | NA | NA
TGTGCCAGCACCGTGACCGGGACAGAATCGGCCGGGGAGCTGTTTTTT | CASTVTGTESAGELFF | TRBJ2-2 | TRBV11-1 | once | TRBD1
TGTGCCAGCAGCTCGGACAGCTTAGAAGCTTTCTTT | CASSSDSLEAFF | TRBJ1-1 | TRBV7-9 | NA | NA
TGTGCCAGCAGTTACTCGTCTGGGACAGGAGGCTACGAGCAGTACTTC | CASSYSSGTGGYEQYF | TRBJ2-7 | TRBV6-5 | NA | TRBD1
TGCGCCAGCAGCCAACCCCGCCCGGGGGAATATGGCTACACCTTC | CASSQPRPGEYGYTF | TRBJ1-2 | TRBV4-1 | NA | NA
TGCGCCAGCAGCTCCGGACTAGCAAGGGATACGCAGTATTTT | CASSSGLARDTQYF | TRBJ2-3 | TRBV5-1 | NA | TRBD2
TGCGCCAGCAGCCCACTTACAGGGTGGAACACAGATACGCAGTATTTT | CASSPLTGWNTDTQYF | TRBJ2-3 | TRBV5-1 | NA | NA
TGTGCCAGCAGTGAATTAAGGGGACAGGGCGCCGAGCAGTACTTC | CASSELRGQGAEQYF | TRBJ2-7 | TRBV25-1 | NA | TRBD1
TGTGCCAGCAGTTCGCAGGGGGGGGCAGCTTTCTTT | CASSSQGGAAFF | TRBJ1-1 | TRBV27 | NA | TRBD1
TGTGCCAGCAGCGTTTTTCCGATCAACACCGGGGAGCTGTTTTTT | CASSVFPINTGELFF | TRBJ2-2 | TRBV9 | NA | NA